Listed below are T cell receptor beta chains from one sample, sequenced in a study of high-grade serous ovarian cancer treatment subgroups. Using immunoSEQ multiplex PCR, the repertoire was profiled, and TCRdb retains in-frame clones only, with some absent. This table holds more than 7,500 clones, around nine tenths found once. Material for sequencing was tumor tissue. These receptor sequences come from a human donor with high-grade serous ovarian cancer. CDR3s include the opening cysteine and the closing phenylalanine or tryptophan. D genes are given only for firm matches. The size entry is marked missing in some rows and otherwise reads once, few, many or a size class.

size,D,J,V,CDR3,DNA
-,-,TRBJ2-7,TRBV7-9,CASSTRWEPGQMAHYEQYF,TGTGCCAGCAGCACTAGATGGGAACCGGGACAAATGGCCCACTACGAGCAGTACTTC
few,-,TRBJ1-5,TRBV7-2,CASSLDFYSNQPQHF,TGTGCCAGCAGCTTAGACTTTTATAGCAATCAGCCCCAGCATTTT
-,-,TRBJ2-5,TRBV9,CASGVGSNSQETQYF,TGTGCCAGCGGCGTAGGAAGTAACAGCCAAGAGACCCAGTACTTC
-,-,TRBJ2-6,TRBV28,CASSFGGAGANVLTF,TGTGCCAGCAGTTTTGGGGGAGCTGGGGCCAACGTCCTGACTTTC
-,-,TRBJ2-7,TRBV11-2,CASSLGEKEQYF,TGTGCCAGCAGCTTAGGTGAGAAGGAGCAGTACTTC
-,TRBD1,TRBJ1-2,TRBV6-1,CASSDRYKKGGSNYGYTF,TGTGCCAGCAGTGACCGTTATAAAAAAGGGGGCTCGAACTATGGCTACACCTTC
-,TRBD2,TRBJ2-1,TRBV6-1,CASSAPAGGVGNEQFF,TGTGCCAGCAGTGCCCCAGCGGGAGGGGTAGGCAATGAGCAGTTCTTC
-,-,TRBJ2-1,TRBV30,CAWTRGAQGPFF,TGTGCCTGGACCCGGGGGGCGCAGGGTCCGTTCTTC
few,TRBD1,TRBJ1-5,TRBV2,CASTLRTGGGQPQHF,TGTGCCAGCACCTTGAGAACAGGGGGAGGGCAGCCCCAGCATTTT
once,TRBD1,TRBJ2-7,TRBV6-5,CASSTDRDYEQYF,TGTGCCAGCAGTACAGACAGGGACTACGAGCAGTACTTC
-,-,TRBJ2-7,TRBV5-4,CASSIGTYEQYF,TGTGCCAGCAGCATCGGGACTTACGAGCAGTACTTC
-,-,TRBJ2-3,TRBV10-3,CAISESTTPPYF,TGTGCCATCAGTGAGTCGACGACTCCGCCGTATTTT
-,-,TRBJ1-2,TRBV28,CASNKQDPSGYTF,TGTGCCAGCAACAAACAGGACCCCTCTGGCTACACCTTC
few,-,TRBJ1-1,TRBV9,CAAGRLNTEAFF,TGTGCCGCAGGAAGGCTGAACACTGAAGCTTTCTTT
-,TRBD1,TRBJ1-5,TRBV4-1,CASSQEWPGGGNQPQHF,TGCGCCAGCAGCCAAGAGTGGCCAGGGGGCGGCAATCAGCCCCAGCATTTT
-,TRBD1,TRBJ1-1,TRBV5-6,CASSYWDRGNTEAFF,TGTGCCAGCAGCTATTGGGACAGGGGAAACACTGAAGCTTTCTTT
-,TRBD1,TRBJ2-1,TRBV28,CASSTGQGAFNEQFF,TGTGCCAGCAGTACCGGACAGGGGGCCTTCAATGAGCAGTTCTTC
-,TRBD2,TRBJ2-5,TRBV7-2,CASSLQLAAKETQYF,TGTGCCAGCAGCTTACAACTAGCGGCAAAAGAGACCCAGTACTTC